This T cell receptor (beta chain) is drawn from a study of identical twins. Broader study findings: Cross-sectional statistical analysis, not tracking of the same donors, underpinned the conclusions. Sharing of beta out-of-frame sequences by twins showed a weaker excess.

cDNA molecules carried unique molecular identifiers, and template switching added a universal primer site. TCRdb processed the 5' RACE reads anew with MiXCR; each CDR3 protein has one entry. The sample includes about 700,000 distinct CDR3 sequences, 5.5% to 7.5% seen only once; the top ten take 1.5% to 2%. This clonotype showed up many times. The antigen remains undetermined. V lost 2 bases to trimming and J lost 2 bases, with 7 bases between them. The CDR3 covers 14 residues. The germline CDR1 and CDR2 sequences are SGHTA and FQGNSA. This clonotype was sampled from a man younger than 30 in good health. This rearrangement joins TRBV7-2 to TRBJ2-1; D is unclear. Sequences were obtained from naive T cells sorted from blood. This CDR3 is CASSLTPPYNEQFF. CDR3 in DNA: TGTGCCAGCAGCTTAACGCCGCCCTACAATGAGCAGTTCTTC.